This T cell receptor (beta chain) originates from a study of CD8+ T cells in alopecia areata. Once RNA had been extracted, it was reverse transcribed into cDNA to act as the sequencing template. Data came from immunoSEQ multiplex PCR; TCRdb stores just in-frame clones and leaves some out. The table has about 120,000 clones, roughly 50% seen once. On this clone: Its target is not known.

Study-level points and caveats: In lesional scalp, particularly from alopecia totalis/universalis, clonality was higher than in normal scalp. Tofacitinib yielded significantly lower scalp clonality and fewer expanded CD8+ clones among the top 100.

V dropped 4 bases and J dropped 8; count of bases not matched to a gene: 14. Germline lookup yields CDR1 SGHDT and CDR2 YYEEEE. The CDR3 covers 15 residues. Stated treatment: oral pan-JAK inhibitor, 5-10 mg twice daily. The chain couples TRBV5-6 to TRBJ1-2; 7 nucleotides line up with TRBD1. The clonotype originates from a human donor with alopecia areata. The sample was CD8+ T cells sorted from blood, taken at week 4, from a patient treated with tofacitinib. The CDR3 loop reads CASSVPGTEVFGYTF. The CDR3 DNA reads TGTGCCAGCAGCGTTCCCGGGACAGAGGTCTTCGGCTACACCTTC.